This TCR beta chain was retrieved from a study of OX40 agonist ivuxolimab in advanced cancers. Concerning this clone: Its antigen is not known.

Sequencing was performed with immunoSEQ multiplex PCR; in TCRdb, only in-frame clones are kept and a portion is missing. The profile covers approximately 74,000 clones, with around 85% appearing a single time and 2% to 2.5% taken by the ten largest. Study outcomes and limitations: At doses 0.1 to 3.0 mg/kg, CD4+ and CD8+ clones expanded. The study found that CD8+ T cells averaged more expanded clones than CD4+. Partial responders treated at 0.1-3.0 mg/kg exhibited clonal expansion among the lowest measured.

Between the trimmed V and J ends, which lost 2 bases and 2 bases, there was a span of 10 bases. Per the germline V gene, CDR1 is MNHNY and CDR2 is SVGAGI (reference sequence). The CDR3 has 14 residues. This sample comprised CD4+ or CD8+ T cells sorted from blood, obtained in a trial of the OX40 agonist ivuxolimab. The origin of this receptor is an adult with an advanced solid tumor such as melanoma, head and neck, liver or kidney cancer. The chain carries TRBV6-6 and TRBJ2-7, with D perhaps TRBD1 or TRBD2 (5 bases each). CDR3: CASSYRDGPYEQYF. The CDR3 DNA follows: TGTGCCAGCAGTTACCGGGACGGACCCTACGAGCAGTACTTC.